In its sample, the clone carrying this TCR beta chain was seen once. PCR employed 60 Vbeta and 13 Jbeta primers. The assay was immunoSEQ multiplex PCR, and TCRdb's table has in-frame clones only and misses some. Of approximately 210,000 clones listed, around 87% are singletons. These data belong to a study of cytomegalovirus exposure and HLA in healthy donors. Germline-derived CDR1 and CDR2 are SGHRS and YFSETQ. The CDR3 runs to 15 residues. The V gene lost 3 bases and the J gene lost 5 bases, with 14 bases spanning the gap. The J gene is TRBJ1-4, the V gene TRBV5-1, with TRBD1 as a possible D gene (6 bases). Sequenced: PBMCs. This receptor was taken from a woman aged 18-29 years in good health and CMV-seronegative. This CDR3 reads CASSSTGRENEKLFF. The CDR3 DNA is TGCGCCAGCAGCTCAACAGGGCGGGAGAATGAAAAACTGTTTTTT.